This T cell receptor beta chain was identified during a study of OX40 agonist ivuxolimab in advanced cancers. Turning to the overall study: Ivuxolimab, which targeted the costimulatory receptor OX40 (CD134), was an agonistic, fully human IgG2 monoclonal antibody. Of the approximately 50 patients in dose escalation, about 20 had hepatocellular carcinoma, some 15 had melanoma, 9 had renal cell carcinoma and 9 had head and neck cancer. The purpose of peripheral TCRbeta sequencing was to test whether ivuxolimab changed TCR sequence diversity and led to clonal T-cell expansion. The paper reports the monotherapy dose-escalation portion (N = 52 patients) of the phase I ivuxolimab trial. Three dose-escalation patients achieved partial responses, one with hepatocellular carcinoma and two with cutaneous melanoma. The dose-escalation cohort was 82.7% male with a mean age of approximately 60 years, ranging from about 23 to 85. Intravenous ivuxolimab was administered to patients every 2 weeks at six dose levels: 0.01, 0.1, 0.3, 1.5, 3 and 10 mg/kg. Prior anti-PD-1, anti-PD-L1 or anti-CTLA-4 therapy was permitted, and 30% to 50% of dose-escalation patients had received checkpoint inhibitors.

Patients with autoimmune disease history or receiving systemic immunosuppression were excluded from the trial. Peripheral blood for TCR sequencing was collected from all dose cohorts at baseline, on cycle 4 day 1, and on cycle 7 day 1. The samples were taken from a phase I, first-in-human, multicenter, open-label dose-escalation trial of ivuxolimab. Adults with locally advanced or metastatic melanoma, renal cell carcinoma, hepatocellular carcinoma or head and neck squamous cell carcinoma were enrolled in the trial. Before TCR sequencing, CD4+ and CD8+ T cells were separately sorted from peripheral blood. Inclusive of the bounding cysteine and phenylalanine, the CDR3 is 14 residues long. Only the CDR3 region is kept as DNA, spanning 42 bases read in frame from base 1. Cut back by 2 bases and 9 bases, the V and J ends lie 11 bases apart. CDR1 and CDR2 (SEHNR, FQNEAQ) derive from the germline V gene (reference sequence).

Genomic DNA was extracted from sorted cells for sequencing of the TCRbeta CDR3 region. TCRbeta CDR3 regions were sequenced using the immunoSEQ Assay. TCRdb took over this immuneACCESS table, retaining in-frame rearrangements with V and J assigned. Such tables are incomplete; in checked studies, under half of the missing clones stem from an unresolved V gene, and the remainder is unexplained. The sample yields about 64,000 clones; about four fifths were counted once. Roughly 5.2% of the sample lies in the top ten. This clone was recorded only once. It has no known antigen specificity. No much larger clone is present one base from it, and per-base qualities are unavailable. The paper as a whole reports these results and caveats: After ivuxolimab, expanded clones were on average more numerous among CD8+ T cells than among CD4+ T cells. At doses of 0.1 to 3.0 mg/kg, clonal expansion of both CD4+ and CD8+ blood T cells was observed from baseline to week 6. Low levels of normalized T-cell clonal expansion were also seen in some nonresponding patients. The antigen specificity of the peripheral T cells that underwent clonal expansion was not determined. In partial responders in the 0.1-3.0 mg/kg groups, normalized peripheral clonal expansion was found to be among the lowest, especially among CD8+ T cells.

Sequenced material: CD4+ or CD8+ T cells sorted from blood, taken in a trial of the OX40 agonist ivuxolimab. The clonotype comes from an adult with an advanced solid tumor such as melanoma, head and neck, liver or kidney cancer. The sequence links TRBV7-9 to TRBJ1-6; no D gene is confidently identified. The DNA reads TGTGCCAGCAGCTTAACGGGATCGGGTTCACCCCTCCACTTT. Translated, this gives CASSLTGSGSPLHF.